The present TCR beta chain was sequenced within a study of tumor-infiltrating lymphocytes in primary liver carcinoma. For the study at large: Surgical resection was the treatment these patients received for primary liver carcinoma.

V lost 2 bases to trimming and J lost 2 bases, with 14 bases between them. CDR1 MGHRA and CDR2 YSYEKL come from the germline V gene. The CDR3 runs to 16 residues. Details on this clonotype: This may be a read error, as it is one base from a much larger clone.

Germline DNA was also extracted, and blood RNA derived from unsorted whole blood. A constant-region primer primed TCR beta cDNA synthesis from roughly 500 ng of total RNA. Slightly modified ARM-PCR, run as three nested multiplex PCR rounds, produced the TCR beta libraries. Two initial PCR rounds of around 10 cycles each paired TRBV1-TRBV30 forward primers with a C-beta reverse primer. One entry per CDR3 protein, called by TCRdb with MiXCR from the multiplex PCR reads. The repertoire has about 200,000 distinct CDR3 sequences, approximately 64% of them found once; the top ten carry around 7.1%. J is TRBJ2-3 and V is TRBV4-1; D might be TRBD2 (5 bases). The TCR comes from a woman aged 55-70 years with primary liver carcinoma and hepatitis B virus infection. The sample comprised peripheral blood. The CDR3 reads CASSQSPNSATDTQYF. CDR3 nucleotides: TGCGCCAGCAGCCAAAGCCCGAATAGCGCCACAGATACGCAGTATTTT.